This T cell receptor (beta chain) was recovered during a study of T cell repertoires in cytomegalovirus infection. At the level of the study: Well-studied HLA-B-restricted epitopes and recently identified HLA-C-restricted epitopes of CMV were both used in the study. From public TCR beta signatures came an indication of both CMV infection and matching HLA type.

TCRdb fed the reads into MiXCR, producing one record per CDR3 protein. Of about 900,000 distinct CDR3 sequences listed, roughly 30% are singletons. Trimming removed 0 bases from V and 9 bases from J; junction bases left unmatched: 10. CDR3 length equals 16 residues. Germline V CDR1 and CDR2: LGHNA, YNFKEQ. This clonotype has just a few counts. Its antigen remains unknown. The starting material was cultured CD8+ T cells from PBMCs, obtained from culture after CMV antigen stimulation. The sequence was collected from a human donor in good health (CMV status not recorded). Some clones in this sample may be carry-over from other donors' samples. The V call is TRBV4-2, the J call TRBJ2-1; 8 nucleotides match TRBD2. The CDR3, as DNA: TGTGCCAGCAGCCAAGATGCTCGCGGGGGGAGGGTTGAGCAGTTCTTC. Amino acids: CASSQDARGGRVEQFF.